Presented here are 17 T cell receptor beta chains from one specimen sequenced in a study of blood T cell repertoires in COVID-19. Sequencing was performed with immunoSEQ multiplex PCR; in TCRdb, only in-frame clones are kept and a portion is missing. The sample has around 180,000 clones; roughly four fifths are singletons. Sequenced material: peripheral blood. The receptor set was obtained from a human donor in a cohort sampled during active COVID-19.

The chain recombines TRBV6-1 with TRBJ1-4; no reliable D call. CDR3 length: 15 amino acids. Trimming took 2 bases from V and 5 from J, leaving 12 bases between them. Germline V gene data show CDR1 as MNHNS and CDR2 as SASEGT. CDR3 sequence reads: CASSEQIGGNEKLFF. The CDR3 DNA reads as TGTGCCAGCAGTGAACAGATAGGAGGGAATGAAAAACTGTTTTTT.

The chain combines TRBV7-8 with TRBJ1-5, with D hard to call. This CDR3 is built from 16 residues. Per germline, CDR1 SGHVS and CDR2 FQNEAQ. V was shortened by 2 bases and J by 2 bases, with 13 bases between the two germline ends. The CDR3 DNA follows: TGTGCCAGCAGCTTATATGCGGATCGGGGCAATCAGCCCCAGCATTTT. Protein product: CASSLYADRGNQPQHF.

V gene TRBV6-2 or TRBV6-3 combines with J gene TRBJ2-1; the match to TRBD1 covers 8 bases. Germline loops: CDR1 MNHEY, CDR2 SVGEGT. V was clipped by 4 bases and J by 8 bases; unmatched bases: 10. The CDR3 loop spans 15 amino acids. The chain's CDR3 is CASSSNPDRVHEQFF. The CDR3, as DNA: TGTGCCAGCAGTTCCAATCCGGACAGGGTCCATGAGCAGTTCTTC.

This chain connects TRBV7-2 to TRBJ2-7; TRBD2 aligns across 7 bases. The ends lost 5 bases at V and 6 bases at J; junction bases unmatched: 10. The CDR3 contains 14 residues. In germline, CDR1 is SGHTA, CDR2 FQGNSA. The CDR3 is CASSLGEGIGEQYF. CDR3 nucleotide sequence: TGTGCCAGCAGCCTAGGGGAGGGTATCGGCGAGCAGTACTTC.

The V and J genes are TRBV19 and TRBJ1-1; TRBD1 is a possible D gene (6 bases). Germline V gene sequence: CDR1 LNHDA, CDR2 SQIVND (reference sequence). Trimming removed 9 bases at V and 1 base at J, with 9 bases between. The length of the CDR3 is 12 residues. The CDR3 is CASVQGNTEAFF. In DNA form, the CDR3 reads TGTGCCAGCGTACAGGGGAACACTGAAGCTTTCTTT.

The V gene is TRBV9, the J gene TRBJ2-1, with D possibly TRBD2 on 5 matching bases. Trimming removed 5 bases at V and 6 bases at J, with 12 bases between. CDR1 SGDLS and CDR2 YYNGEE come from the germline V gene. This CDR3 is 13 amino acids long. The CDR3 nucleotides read TGTGCCAGCAGTCGCGACTACCGCAATGAGCAGTTCTTC. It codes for CASSRDYRNEQFF.

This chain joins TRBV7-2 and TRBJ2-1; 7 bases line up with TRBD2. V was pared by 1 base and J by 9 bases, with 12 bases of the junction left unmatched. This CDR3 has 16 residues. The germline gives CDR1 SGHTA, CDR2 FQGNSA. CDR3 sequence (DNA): TGTGCCAGCAGCTTAGTGGCGGGGGATGGTTTTGGTGAGCAGTTCTTC. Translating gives CASSLVAGDGFGEQFF.

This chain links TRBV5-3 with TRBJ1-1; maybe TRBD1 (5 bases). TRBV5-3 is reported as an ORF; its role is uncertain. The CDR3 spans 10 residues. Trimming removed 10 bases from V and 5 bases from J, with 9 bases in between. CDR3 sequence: CAVRGTEAFF. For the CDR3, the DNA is TGTGCCGTTCGGGGGACTGAAGCTTTCTTT.

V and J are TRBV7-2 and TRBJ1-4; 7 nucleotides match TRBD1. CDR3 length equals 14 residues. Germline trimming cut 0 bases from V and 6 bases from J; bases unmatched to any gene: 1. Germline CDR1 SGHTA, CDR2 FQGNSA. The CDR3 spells CASSLAGGHEKLFF. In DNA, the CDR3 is TGTGCCAGCAGCTTAGCAGGGGGCCATGAAAAACTGTTTTTT.

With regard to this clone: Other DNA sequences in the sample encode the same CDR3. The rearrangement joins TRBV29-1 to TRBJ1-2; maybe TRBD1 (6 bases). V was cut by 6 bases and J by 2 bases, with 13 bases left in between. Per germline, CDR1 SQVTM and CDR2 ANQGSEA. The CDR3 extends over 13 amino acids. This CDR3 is CSVEGQGNYGYTF. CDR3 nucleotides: TGCAGCGTCGAGGGGCAGGGGAACTATGGCTACACCTTC.

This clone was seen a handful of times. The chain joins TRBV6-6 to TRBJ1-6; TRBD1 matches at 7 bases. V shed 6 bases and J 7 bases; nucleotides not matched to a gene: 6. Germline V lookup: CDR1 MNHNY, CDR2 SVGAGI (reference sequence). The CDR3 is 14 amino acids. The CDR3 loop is CASRAGTENSPLHF. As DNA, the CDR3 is TGTGCCAGCAGAGCCGGGACAGAGAATTCACCCCTCCACTTT.

The CDR3 DNA reads as TGTGCCAGCAGCCCCCCGGCGGGGGGGCCAGATACGCAGTATTTT. Protein product: CASSPPAGGPDTQYF. The chain carries TRBV3-1 (or the pseudogene TRBV3-2) and TRBJ2-3; TRBD2 matches 9 bases. The V gene end was trimmed by 4 bases and the J gene end by 4 bases; junction bases not matched to a gene: 6. This CDR3 is 15 amino acids long. Germline loops: CDR1 LGHDT, CDR2 YNNKEL (reference sequence).

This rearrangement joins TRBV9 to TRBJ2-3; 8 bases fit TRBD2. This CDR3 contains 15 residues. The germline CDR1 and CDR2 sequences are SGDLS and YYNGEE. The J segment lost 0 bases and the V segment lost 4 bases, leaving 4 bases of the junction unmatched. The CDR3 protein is CASSFSGVSTDTQYF. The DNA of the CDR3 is TGTGCCAGCAGCTTTAGCGGGGTGAGCACAGATACGCAGTATTTT.

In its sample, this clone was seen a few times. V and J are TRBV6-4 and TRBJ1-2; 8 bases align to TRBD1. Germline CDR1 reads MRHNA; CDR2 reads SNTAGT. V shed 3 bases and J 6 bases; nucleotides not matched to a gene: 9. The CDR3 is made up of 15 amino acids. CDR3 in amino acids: CASSDFGQGRNGYTF. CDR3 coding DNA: TGTGCCAGCAGTGATTTCGGACAGGGACGGAATGGCTACACCTTC.

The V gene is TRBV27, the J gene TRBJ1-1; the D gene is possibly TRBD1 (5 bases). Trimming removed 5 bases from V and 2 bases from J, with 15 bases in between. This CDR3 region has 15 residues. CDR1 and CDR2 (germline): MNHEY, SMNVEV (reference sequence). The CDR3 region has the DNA TGTGCCAGCAGTCCTCCGACAGCTCCAAACACTGAAGCTTTCTTT. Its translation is CASSPPTAPNTEAFF.

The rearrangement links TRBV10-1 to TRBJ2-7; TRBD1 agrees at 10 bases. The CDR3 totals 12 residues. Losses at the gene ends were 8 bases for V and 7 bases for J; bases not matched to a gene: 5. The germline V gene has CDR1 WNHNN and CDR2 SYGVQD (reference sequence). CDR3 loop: CASGDRGREQYF. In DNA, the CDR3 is TGCGCCAGCGGGGACAGGGGAAGAGAGCAGTACTTC.

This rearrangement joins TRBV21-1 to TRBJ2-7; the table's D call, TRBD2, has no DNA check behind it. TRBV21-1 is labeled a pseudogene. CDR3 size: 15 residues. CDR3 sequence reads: CASSNSGQNSYEQYF. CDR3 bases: TGTGCCAGCAGCAATAGCGGGCAAAACTCCTACGAGCAGTACTTC.